These 20 T cell receptor beta chains came from one sample sequenced in a study of cytomegalovirus exposure and HLA in healthy donors. The PCR employed 60 Vbeta primers together with 13 Jbeta primers. Sequenced by immunoSEQ multiplex PCR; TCRdb stores in-frame clones only, minus some. This table has under 90,000 clones, around 75% appearing once. The specimen sequenced was PBMCs. The receptors stem from a man aged 35-49 years in good health and CMV-seronegative.

This chain uses TRBV28 with TRBJ1-5; maybe TRBD1 (6 bases). Trimming left V 5 bases short and J 3 bases short, with 14 bases between. The CDR3 runs to 15 residues. In germline, CDR1 is MDHEN, CDR2 SYDVKM. CDR3 residues: CASSIIRQANQPQHF. In nucleotides, the CDR3 is TGTGCCAGCAGTATCATTCGACAGGCCAATCAGCCCCAGCATTTT.

In this sample, this clone turned up once. V usage is TRBV7-2 and J usage is TRBJ2-7; 10 nucleotides align to TRBD1. Germline lookup yields CDR1 SGHTA and CDR2 FQGNSA. The V gene end was trimmed by 7 bases and the J gene end by 2 bases; junction bases not matched to a gene: 5. This CDR3 comprises 14 residues. The CDR3 nucleotides are TGTGCCAGCACCCCAGGGACAGGGGCCTACGAGCAGTACTTC. Encoded protein: CASTPGTGAYEQYF.

This chain joins TRBV9 and TRBJ2-5; unclear D gene. The CDR3 is made up of 16 amino acids. Trimming stripped 4 bases from V and 5 bases from J, with 21 bases between. Germline CDR1 and CDR2: SGDLS and YYNGEE. DNA of the CDR3: TGTGCCAGCAGCTCCCCTACCCCGGGTCGCTCGGAGACCCAGTACTTC. Encoded protein: CASSSPTPGRSETQYF.

This clone was seen only a few times. V usage is TRBV6-1 and J usage is TRBJ1-1, with D maybe TRBD1 (6 bases). Germline CDR1 is MNHNS and CDR2 is SASEGT. The CDR3 loop spans 14 amino acids. V lost 4 bases, J lost 7 bases, and 16 bases lay in between. The DNA for the CDR3 is TGTGCCAGCAGTGCGGCGGGGGCAAAGGATGAAGCTTTCTTT. As protein: CASSAAGAKDEAFF.

This chain connects TRBV10-3 to TRBJ2-2; the match to TRBD1 covers 7 bases. The CDR3 runs 14 residues. The germline V gene has CDR1 ENHRY and CDR2 SYGVKD. The V segment lost 5 bases and the J segment 7 bases; nucleotides outside the gene matches: 7. The CDR3, as DNA: TGTGCCATCAGTACAGACAGGGCGAGCGGGGAGCTGTTTTTT. Encoded protein: CAISTDRASGELFF.

By sample share, this clone is medium-sized. The chain carries TRBV7-8 and TRBJ2-7, with a possible D match to TRBD2 (6 bases). CDR1 is SGHVS and CDR2 is FQNEAQ in the germline V gene. This CDR3 comprises 15 residues. Deletions cut 3 bases from V and 6 bases from J, with 18 bases between. The CDR3 bases are TGTGCCAGCAGCTTTGGAGAACCGGGGGTCTCCGAGCAGTACTTC. Protein sequence: CASSFGEPGVSEQYF.

The rearrangement uses TRBV28 and TRBJ2-5; 7 bases are shared with TRBD2. V gave up 5 bases and J gave up 0 bases; unmatched junction bases: 6. CDR3 length equals 15 residues. The germline V gene has CDR1 MDHEN and CDR2 SYDVKM. Written as DNA, the CDR3 is TGTGCCAGCAGTGTGGCTAGCGGACACCAAGAGACCCAGTACTTC. This sequence encodes CASSVASGHQETQYF.

A note on this clone: At one boundary the junction diverges from the germline segment, which might be a read error. The chain carries TRBV7-7 and TRBJ2-7; TRBD2 is a possible D gene (6 bases). Germline V gene sequence: CDR1 SSHAT, CDR2 FNYEAQ (reference sequence). The CDR3 runs to 13 residues. The DNA of the CDR3 is TGTGCTAGCAGCTTAGAGGAGGGGAACGAGCAGTACTTC. Protein: CASSLEEGNEQYF.

This chain connects TRBV30 to TRBJ1-1, with TRBD1 matching 8 bases. The J segment lost 2 bases and the V segment lost 8 bases, leaving 7 bases of the junction unmatched. The CDR3 runs 13 residues. CDR1 is GTSNPN, CDR2 SVGIG, per germline (reference sequence). Here the CDR3 reads CAAEGQVNTEAFF. CDR3 DNA sequence: TGTGCCGCAGAGGGACAGGTAAACACTGAAGCTTTCTTT.

V is TRBV6-4 and J is TRBJ1-2; 7 bases are a match to TRBD1. With V trimmed by 6 bases and J by 4 bases, 11 bases remained unmatched. The germline gives CDR1 MRHNA, CDR2 SNTAGT. The CDR3 sequence is 15 residues long. The DNA of the CDR3 is TGTGCCAGCAGAATGGATCACAGGGGAGGCTATGGCTACACCTTC. Its protein product is CASRMDHRGGYGYTF.

CDR3 coding DNA: TGTGCCAGCAGTTTGGAAGCGGGATTATACGAGCAGTACTTC. This codes for CASSLEAGLYEQYF. The chain carries TRBV28 and TRBJ2-7, with 7 bases aligning to TRBD2. CDR3 length equals 14 residues. Germline V gives CDR1 MDHEN, CDR2 SYDVKM. V lost 3 bases, J lost 4 bases, and 6 bases stayed unmatched.

As DNA, the CDR3 is TGTGCCATCAACGGGGGTCCTGGAAACACCATATATTTT. Translation: CAINGGPGNTIYF. The V gene is TRBV10-3, the J gene TRBJ1-3, with D tentatively TRBD1 (5 bases). CDR3 size: 13 residues. Germline V gene data show CDR1 as ENHRY and CDR2 as SYGVKD. V was cut by 7 bases and J by 2 bases, with 9 bases left in between.

The rearrangement uses TRBV6-5 and TRBJ1-1, with D hard to call. The CDR3 spans 13 residues. Trimming removed 2 bases at V and 2 bases at J, with 6 bases between. Germline CDR1 and CDR2: MNHEY and SVGAGI. CDR3 protein: CASSYRSNTEAFF. CDR3 nucleotide sequence: TGTGCCAGCAGTTACCGTAGCAACACTGAAGCTTTCTTT.

This clone was seen a single time. The chain joins TRBV19 to TRBJ2-1; 15 bases line up with TRBD2. This CDR3 is built from 17 residues. Germline V CDR1 and CDR2: LNHDA, SQIVND (reference sequence). With 6 bases clipped from V and 5 bases from J, the junction kept 8 bases outside the gene matches. Here the CDR3 reads CASRPRTSGRGNNEQFF. The CDR3 DNA reads as TGTGCCAGTAGACCCCGGACTAGCGGGAGGGGGAACAATGAGCAGTTCTTC.

The CDR3 region has the DNA TGTGCCAGCAACAGACAGGAGAACACTGAAGCTTTCTTT. It specifies CASNRQENTEAFF. This chain connects TRBV6-1 to TRBJ1-1; TRBD1 might be the D (6 bases). In germline, CDR1 is MNHNS, CDR2 SASEGT. V was clipped by 7 bases and J by 1 base, with 10 bases between them. CDR3 length: 13 amino acids.

This clone was observed a handful of times. The genes are TRBV28 and TRBJ2-5; perhaps TRBD1 as D (6 bases). The CDR3 is made up of 16 amino acids. Germline V gives CDR1 MDHEN, CDR2 SYDVKM. Trimming took off 5 bases at V and 7 bases at J, with 23 bases between the two ends. CDR3 amino acids: CASSGPGHLVAGTQYF. Here the CDR3 DNA reads TGTGCCAGCAGTGGCCCGGGACACCTTGTCGCGGGGACCCAGTACTTC.

The J gene is TRBJ2-5, the V gene TRBV5-4, with 11 bases lining up with TRBD1. CDR1 is SGHNT and CDR2 is YYREEE in the germline V gene (reference sequence). After removal of 0 bases from V and 5 bases from J, the junction contained 6 bases not matched to a gene. This CDR3 contains 16 residues. The DNA for the CDR3 is TGTGCCAGCAGCTTGGGGACAGGGGGCTTCGGTGAGACCCAGTACTTC. Residues: CASSLGTGGFGETQYF.

This clone occurred a few times. The V gene is TRBV5-1, the J gene TRBJ1-1, with D possibly being TRBD1 (5 bases). The germline V gene encodes CDR1 SGHRS and CDR2 YFSETQ. This CDR3 is built from 15 residues. Trimming shortened V by 2 bases and J by 1 base, and 12 bases separated the two germline ends. This CDR3 is CASSFLSGANTEAFF. The CDR3, as DNA: TGCGCCAGCAGCTTCCTAAGTGGGGCGAACACTGAAGCTTTCTTT.

The chain recombines TRBV21-1 with TRBJ1-6; TRBD1 is the table's D call and was not checked against the DNA. TRBV21-1 represents a pseudogene. There are 16 residues in the CDR3. CDR3 DNA sequence: TGTGCCAGCAGCAACCTTAGAGACAGGGGAGATTCACCCCTCCACTTT. Its protein is CASSNLRDRGDSPLHF.

The rearrangement links TRBV4-1 to TRBJ1-4, with 11 bases aligning to TRBD1. The CDR3 is 15 amino acids. The ends lost 0 bases at V and 8 bases at J; junction bases unmatched: 2. In germline, CDR1 is MGHRA, CDR2 YSYEKL. Here the CDR3 DNA reads TGCGCCAGCAGCCAAGACGGGACAGGGGGGGAAAAACTGTTTTTT. Amino acid sequence: CASSQDGTGGEKLFF.